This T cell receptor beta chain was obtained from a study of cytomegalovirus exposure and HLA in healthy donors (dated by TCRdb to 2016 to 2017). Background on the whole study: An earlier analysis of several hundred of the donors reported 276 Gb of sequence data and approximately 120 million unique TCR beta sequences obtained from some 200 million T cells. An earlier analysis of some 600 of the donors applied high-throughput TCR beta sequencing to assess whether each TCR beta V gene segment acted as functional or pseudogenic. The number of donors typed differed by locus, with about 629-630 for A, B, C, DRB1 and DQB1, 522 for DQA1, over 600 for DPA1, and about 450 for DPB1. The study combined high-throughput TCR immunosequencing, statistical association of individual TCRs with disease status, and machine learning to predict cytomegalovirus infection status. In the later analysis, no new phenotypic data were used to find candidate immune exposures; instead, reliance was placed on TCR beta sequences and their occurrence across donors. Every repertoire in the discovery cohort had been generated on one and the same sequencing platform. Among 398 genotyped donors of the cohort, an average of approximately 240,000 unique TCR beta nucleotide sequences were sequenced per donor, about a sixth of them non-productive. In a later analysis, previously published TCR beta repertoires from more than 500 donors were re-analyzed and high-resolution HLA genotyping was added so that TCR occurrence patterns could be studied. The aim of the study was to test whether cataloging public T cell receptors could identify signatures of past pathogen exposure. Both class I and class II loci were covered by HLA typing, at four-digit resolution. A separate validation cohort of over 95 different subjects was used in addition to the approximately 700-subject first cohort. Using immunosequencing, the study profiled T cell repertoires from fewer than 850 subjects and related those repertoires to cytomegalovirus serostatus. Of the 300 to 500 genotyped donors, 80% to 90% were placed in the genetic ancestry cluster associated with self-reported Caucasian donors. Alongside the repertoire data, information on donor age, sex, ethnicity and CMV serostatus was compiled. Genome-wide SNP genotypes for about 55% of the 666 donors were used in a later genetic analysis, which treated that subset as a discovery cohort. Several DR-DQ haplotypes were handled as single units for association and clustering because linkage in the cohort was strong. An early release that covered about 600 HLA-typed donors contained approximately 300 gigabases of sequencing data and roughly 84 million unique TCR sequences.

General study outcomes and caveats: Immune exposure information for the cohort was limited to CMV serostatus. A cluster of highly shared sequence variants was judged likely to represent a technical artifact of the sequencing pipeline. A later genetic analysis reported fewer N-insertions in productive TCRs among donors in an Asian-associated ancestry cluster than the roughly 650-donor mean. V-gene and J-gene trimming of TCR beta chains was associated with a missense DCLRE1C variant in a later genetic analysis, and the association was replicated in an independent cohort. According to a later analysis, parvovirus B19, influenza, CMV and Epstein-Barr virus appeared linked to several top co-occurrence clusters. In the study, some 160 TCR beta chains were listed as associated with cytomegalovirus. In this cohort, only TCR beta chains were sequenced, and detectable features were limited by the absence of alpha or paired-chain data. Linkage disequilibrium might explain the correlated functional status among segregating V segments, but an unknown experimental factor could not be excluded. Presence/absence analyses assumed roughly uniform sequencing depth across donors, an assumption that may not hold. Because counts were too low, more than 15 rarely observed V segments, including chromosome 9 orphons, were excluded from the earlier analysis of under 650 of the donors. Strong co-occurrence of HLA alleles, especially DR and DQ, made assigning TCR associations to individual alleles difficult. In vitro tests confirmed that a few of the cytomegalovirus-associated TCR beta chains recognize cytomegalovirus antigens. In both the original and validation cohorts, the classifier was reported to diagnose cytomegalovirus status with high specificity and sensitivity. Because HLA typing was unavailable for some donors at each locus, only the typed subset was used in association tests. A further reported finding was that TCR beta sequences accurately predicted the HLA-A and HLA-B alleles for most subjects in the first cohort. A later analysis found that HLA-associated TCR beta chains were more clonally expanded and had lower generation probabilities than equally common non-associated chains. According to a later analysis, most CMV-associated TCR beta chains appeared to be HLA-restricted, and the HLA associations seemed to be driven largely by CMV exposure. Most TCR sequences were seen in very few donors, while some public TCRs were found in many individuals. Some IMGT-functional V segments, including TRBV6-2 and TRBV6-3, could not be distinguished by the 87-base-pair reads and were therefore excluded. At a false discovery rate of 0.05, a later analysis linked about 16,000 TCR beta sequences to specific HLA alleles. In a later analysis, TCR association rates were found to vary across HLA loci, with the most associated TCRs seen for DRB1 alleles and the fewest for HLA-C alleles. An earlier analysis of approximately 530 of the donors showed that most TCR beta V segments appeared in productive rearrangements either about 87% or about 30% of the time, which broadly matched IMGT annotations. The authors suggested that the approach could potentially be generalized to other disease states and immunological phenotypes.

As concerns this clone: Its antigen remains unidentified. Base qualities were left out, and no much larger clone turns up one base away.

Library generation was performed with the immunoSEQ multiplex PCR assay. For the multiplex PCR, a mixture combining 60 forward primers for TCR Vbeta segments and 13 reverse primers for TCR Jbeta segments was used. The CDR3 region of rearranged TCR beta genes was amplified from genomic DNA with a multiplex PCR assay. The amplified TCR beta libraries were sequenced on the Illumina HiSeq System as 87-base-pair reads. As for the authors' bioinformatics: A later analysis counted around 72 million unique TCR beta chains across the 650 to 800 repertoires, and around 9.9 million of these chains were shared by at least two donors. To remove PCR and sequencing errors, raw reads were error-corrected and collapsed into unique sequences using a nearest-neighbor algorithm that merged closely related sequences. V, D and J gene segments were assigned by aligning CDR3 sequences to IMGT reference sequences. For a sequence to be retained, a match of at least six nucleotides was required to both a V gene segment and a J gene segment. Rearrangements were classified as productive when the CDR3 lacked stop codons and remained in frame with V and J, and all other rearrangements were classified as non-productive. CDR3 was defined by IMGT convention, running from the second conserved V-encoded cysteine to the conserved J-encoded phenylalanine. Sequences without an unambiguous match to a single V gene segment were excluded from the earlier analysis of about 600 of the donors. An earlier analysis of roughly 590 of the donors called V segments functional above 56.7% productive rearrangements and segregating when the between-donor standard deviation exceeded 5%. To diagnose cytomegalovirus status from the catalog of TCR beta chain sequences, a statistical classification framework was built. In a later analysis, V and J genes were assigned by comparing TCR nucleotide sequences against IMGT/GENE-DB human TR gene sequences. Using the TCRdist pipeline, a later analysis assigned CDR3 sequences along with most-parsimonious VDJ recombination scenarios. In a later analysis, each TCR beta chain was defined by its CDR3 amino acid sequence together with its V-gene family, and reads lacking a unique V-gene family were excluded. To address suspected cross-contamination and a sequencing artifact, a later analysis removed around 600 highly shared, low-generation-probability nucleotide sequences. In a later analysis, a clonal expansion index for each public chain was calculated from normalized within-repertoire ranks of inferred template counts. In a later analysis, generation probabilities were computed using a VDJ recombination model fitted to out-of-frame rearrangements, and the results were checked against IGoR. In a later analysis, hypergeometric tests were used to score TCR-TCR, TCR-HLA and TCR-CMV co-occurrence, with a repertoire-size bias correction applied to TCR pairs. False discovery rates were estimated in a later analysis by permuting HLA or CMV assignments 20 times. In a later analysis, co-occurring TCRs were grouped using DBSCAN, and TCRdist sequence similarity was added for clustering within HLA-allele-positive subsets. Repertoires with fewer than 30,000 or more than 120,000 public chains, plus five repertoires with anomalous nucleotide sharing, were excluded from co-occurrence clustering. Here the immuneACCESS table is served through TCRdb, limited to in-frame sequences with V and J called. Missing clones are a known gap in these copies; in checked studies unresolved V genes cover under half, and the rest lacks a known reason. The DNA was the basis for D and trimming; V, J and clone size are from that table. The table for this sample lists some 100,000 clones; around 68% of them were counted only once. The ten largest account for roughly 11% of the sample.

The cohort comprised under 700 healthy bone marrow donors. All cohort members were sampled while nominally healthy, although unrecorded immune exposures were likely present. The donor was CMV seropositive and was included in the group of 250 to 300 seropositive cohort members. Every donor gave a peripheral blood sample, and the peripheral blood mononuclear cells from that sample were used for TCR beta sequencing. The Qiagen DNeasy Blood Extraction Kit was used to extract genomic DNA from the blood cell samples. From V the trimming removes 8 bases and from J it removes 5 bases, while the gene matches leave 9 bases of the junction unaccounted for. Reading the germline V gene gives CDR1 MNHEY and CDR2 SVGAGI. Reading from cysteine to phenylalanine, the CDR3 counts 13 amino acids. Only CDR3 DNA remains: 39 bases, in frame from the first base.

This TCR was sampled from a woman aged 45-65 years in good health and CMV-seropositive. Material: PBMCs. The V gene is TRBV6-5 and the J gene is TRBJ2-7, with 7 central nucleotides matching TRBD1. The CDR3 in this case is CASHSQGEHEQYF. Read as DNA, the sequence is TGTGCCAGCCATTCTCAGGGGGAACACGAGCAGTACTTC.